These T cell receptor beta chains were read from a single sample in a study of graft-versus-host responses after intestinal transplantation. Produced via immunoSEQ multiplex PCR; TCRdb's table is partial and in-frame only. In the table there are under 20,000 clones, over 35% of which are singletons. Specimen: alloreactive CD4+ T cells from a mixed lymphocyte reaction culture, collected before intestinal transplant. Receptor source: a human patient who received an intestinal transplant. CDR3s include the opening cysteine and the closing phenylalanine or tryptophan. Fields, in order: D gene, clone size, V gene, J gene, CDR3 protein, CDR3 DNA. D genes are given only for firm matches. Size is omitted from some rows. Given values are once, few, many or a class for expanded clones.

>NA|once|TRBV4-1|TRBJ1-5
CASSQNRVVGNQPQHF
TGCGCCAGCAGCCAGAACAGGGTGGTTGGCAATCAGCCCCAGCATTTT
>NA|NA|TRBV7-9|TRBJ2-7
CASSLDTKTYEQYF
TGTGCCAGCAGCTTAGACACGAAAACCTACGAGCAGTACTTC
>NA|medium-sized|TRBV11-2|TRBJ1-1
CASSPTGLGSTFF
TGTGCCAGCTCCCCTACCGGCCTGGGGTCGACTTTCTTT
>NA|NA|TRBV29-1|TRBJ2-4
CSVGLRQRNIQYF
TGCAGCGTCGGCCTTAGACAGCGAAACATTCAGTACTTC
>NA|medium-sized|TRBV30|TRBJ1-6
CAWSVYSANNSPLHF
TGTGCCTGGAGTGTTTACAGTGCCAATAATTCACCCCTCCACTTT
>NA|NA|TRBV6-1|TRBJ1-5
CASSEAPGSNQPQHF
TGTGCCAGCAGTGAAGCGCCGGGTAGCAATCAGCCCCAGCATTTT
>TRBD1|NA|TRBV19|TRBJ2-3
CASRWTGGGSQYF
TGTGCCAGTAGGTGGACAGGGGGAGGGTCGCAGTATTTT
>NA|few|TRBV7-9|TRBJ1-1
CASSLAGRTEAFF
TGTGCCAGCAGCTTAGCCGGTCGAACTGAAGCTTTCTTT
>NA|NA|TRBV5-4|TRBJ1-2
CASSLVGQTYGYTF
TGTGCCAGCAGCTTGGTAGGACAGACCTATGGCTACACCTTC
>TRBD1|NA|TRBV6-1|TRBJ1-4
CASSVRQGYNEKLFF
TGTGCCAGCAGTGTTCGACAGGGTTATAATGAAAAACTGTTTTTT
>NA|NA|TRBV19|TRBJ2-1
CASNRLVGDEQFF
TGTGCCAGTAATCGACTAGTAGGCGATGAGCAGTTCTTC
>TRBD1|NA|TRBV23-1|TRBJ1-1
CASSQSEDRDTEAFF
TGCGCCAGCAGTCAATCTGAGGACAGGGACACTGAAGCTTTCTTT
>NA|NA|TRBV14|TRBJ1-1
CASSPSALNTEAFF
TGTGCCAGCAGCCCCTCGGCTTTGAACACTGAAGCTTTCTTT
>NA|once|TRBV6-5|TRBJ2-4
CASSSPRNIQYF
TGTGCCAGCAGTTCCCCTAGAAACATTCAGTACTTC
>NA|few|TRBV10-1|TRBJ1-1
CASRGGMNTEAFF
TGCGCCAGTAGGGGCGGGATGAACACTGAAGCTTTCTTT
>TRBD2|few|TRBV27|TRBJ2-7
CASRLAGAPYEQYF
TGTGCCAGTCGACTAGCGGGGGCTCCCTACGAGCAGTACTTC
>NA|few|TRBV11-2|TRBJ2-2
CASSLVAGLTGELFF
TGTGCCAGCAGCTTAGTTGCAGGACTAACCGGGGAGCTGTTTTTT